This TCR beta chain was obtained from a study of molecular identifiers for immune sequencing clone quantification (dated by TCRdb to 2016 to 2019). About the investigation overall: For a replicate experiment, RNA from about 21,000 or 97,000 naive CD8 T cells was divided into five aliquots, of which four were sequenced. The study was a methods study using CD8 T cells to benchmark molecular-identifier clustering-based TCR repertoire sequencing (MIDCIRS) and TCR RNA copy counting. What the research found in general, with its limitations: The sizes of highly expanded clones could end up underestimated when identical TCR molecules share a barcode. Naive libraries contained spiked-in Jurkat TCR RNA (10 copies' worth), which is not part of the donor repertoire. Modeling estimated about three recovered TCR RNA copies per cell, compared with about 10 by digital PCR, which implies 25% to 30% capture efficiency. When barcode sub-clustering was omitted, TCR diversity was inflated by chimeric consensus sequences, with chimeras reaching as high as 47%. Clones above 20 RNA copies held over 98% of molecules in CMV-specific effector cells but under 1% in naive cells. Spiked-in Jurkat TCR RNA equal to a single cell's worth was reported to be detectable even within 1,100,000 naive CD8 T cells.

The library was built by means of PCR. The sequencer was an Illumina HiSeq 4000. Preparation of bulk TCR libraries followed a previously described approach, with the TCR primers listed in Table S5. The Qiagen AllPrep DNA/RNA kit was used to purify total RNA. Before analysis, reads from multiple sequencing runs of the same library were pooled. For the original study's pipeline: Only reads with exact TCR constant sequence were kept, trimmed to 150 nt, and grouped by their 12-nt molecular barcodes. Reads in each barcode group were sub-clustered using a 15% Levenshtein threshold, and a quality-weighted consensus sequence was built for each RNA molecule. Non-functional sequences were filtered out, along with any lower-count sequence sitting one edit away from another sequence. Based on a fit of two negative binomial distributions, barcode sub-clusters having less than 20% of the maximum read count were discarded. TCRdb's own reprocessing of the public reads used fastp at Q25 and MiXCR and kept productive beta chains. Here each entry gathers all rows of one CDR3 protein and keeps the most common genes and DNA. The V and J calls here are based on TCRdb, not the publication. The sample table holds some 8,500 distinct CDR3 sequences, of which roughly an eighth were seen once. Approximately 1.6% of the sample is taken by the ten largest.

This clonotype is labeled medium-sized (0.01 to 0.1%). What this receptor recognizes is not known. Per-nucleotide qualities are absent, and no much larger clonotype sits a single base away. Based on the germline V gene, the CDR1 and CDR2 sequences are SGHRS and YFSETQ. From the cysteine through the phenylalanine, the CDR3 covers 14 amino acids. Only CDR3 DNA is held: 42 bases, read in frame from base 1. V gives up 3 bases and J gives up 3 bases, and the segment between their germline ends measures 12 bases. Libraries of naive CD8 T cells were built from anywhere between about 17,000 and 1,000,000 sorted cells, with 10%, 30% or 50% of the purified RNA used. On a BD FACSAria II, naive CD8 T cells were FACS-sorted as CD8+CD4-CCR7+CD45RA+ and collected into RLT Plus buffer. Detection sensitivity was tested by spiking Jurkat RNA equal to roughly ten TCR copies' worth into samples containing 20,000-1,000,000 naive CD8 T cells. CD8 T cells were enriched with RosetteSep CD8+ T Cell Enrichment Cocktail and Ficoll-Paque, followed by ACK red cell lysis.

The TCR sequence derives from a human donor in good health. Some libraries in this study had Jurkat cell RNA spiked in. Sample: naive CD8+ T cells from blood, with Jurkat cell RNA spiked in. Read against the paper, the sample's cell subset or site label means: FACS-sorted CD8+CD4-CCR7+CD45RA+ naive T cells. The chain couples TRBV5-1 to TRBJ1-1; the D gene assignment is ambiguous. The DNA sequence follows: TGCGCCAGCAGCTACGCCGGGCCCGACACTGAAGCTTTCTTT. The resulting protein is CASSYAGPDTEAFF.